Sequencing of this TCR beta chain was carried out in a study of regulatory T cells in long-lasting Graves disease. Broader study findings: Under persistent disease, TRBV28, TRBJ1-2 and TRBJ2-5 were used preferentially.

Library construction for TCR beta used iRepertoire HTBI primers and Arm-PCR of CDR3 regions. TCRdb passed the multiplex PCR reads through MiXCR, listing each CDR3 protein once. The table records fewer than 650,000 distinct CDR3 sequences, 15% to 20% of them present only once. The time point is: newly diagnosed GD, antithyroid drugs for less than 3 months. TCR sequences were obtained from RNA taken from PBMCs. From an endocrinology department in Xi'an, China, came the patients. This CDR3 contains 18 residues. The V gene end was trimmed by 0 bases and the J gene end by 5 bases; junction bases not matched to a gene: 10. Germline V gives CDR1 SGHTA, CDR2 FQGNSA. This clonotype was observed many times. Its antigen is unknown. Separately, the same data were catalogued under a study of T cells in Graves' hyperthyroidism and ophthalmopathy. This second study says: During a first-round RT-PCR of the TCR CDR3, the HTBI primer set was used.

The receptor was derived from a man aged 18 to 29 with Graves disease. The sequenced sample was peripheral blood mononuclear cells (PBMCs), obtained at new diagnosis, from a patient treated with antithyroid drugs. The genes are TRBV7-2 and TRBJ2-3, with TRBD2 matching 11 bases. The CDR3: CASSLARTSGLKEDTQYF. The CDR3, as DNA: TGTGCCAGCAGCTTAGCAAGGACTAGCGGGCTGAAGGAAGATACGCAGTATTTT.